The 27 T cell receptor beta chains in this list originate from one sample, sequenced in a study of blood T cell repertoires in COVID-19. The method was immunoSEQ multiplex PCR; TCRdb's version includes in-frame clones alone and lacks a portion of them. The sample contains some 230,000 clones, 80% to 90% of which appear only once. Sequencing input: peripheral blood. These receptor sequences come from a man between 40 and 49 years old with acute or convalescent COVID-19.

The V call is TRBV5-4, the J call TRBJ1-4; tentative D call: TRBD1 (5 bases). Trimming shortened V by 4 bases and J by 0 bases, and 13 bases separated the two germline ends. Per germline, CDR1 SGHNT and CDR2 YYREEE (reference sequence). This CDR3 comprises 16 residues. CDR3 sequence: CASSPGGTATNEKLFF. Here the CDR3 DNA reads TGTGCCAGCAGCCCTGGGGGGACTGCAACTAATGAAAAACTGTTTTTT. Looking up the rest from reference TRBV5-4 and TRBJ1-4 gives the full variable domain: ETGVTQSPTHLIKTRGQQVTLRCSSQSGHNTVSWYQQALGQGPQFIFQYYREEENGRGNFPPRFSGLQFPNYSSELNVNALELDDSALYLCASSPGGTATNEKLFFGSGTQLSVL.

CDR3 nucleotides: TGTGCCAGCAGCTTCGAGCCGGGACAGGGTTACAATGAGCAGTTCTTC. This sequence encodes CASSFEPGQGYNEQFF. V gene TRBV7-2 combines with J gene TRBJ2-1, with 9 bases aligning to TRBD1. Losses at the gene ends were 3 bases for V and 4 bases for J; bases not matched to a gene: 7. Germline assignment: CDR1 SGHTA and CDR2 FQGNSA. There are 16 residues in the CDR3.

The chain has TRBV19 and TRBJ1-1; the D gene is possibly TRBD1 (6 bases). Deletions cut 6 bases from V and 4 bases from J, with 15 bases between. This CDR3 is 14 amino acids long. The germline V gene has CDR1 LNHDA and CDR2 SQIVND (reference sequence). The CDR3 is CASSESGVSTEAFF. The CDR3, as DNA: TGTGCCAGTAGCGAATCAGGGGTTAGCACTGAAGCTTTCTTT.

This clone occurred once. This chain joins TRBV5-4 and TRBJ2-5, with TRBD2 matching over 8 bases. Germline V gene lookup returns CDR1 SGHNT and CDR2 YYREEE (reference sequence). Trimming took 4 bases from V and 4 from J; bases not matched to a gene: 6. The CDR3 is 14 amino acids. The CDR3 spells CASSPSGGAETQYF. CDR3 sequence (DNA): TGTGCCAGCAGCCCGTCGGGAGGGGCAGAGACCCAGTACTTC.

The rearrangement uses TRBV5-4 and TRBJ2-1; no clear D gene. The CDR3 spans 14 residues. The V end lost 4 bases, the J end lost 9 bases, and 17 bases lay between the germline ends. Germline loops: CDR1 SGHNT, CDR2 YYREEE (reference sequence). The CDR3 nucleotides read TGTGCCAGCAGCGTGTCCCTCCCTGCAGGTGAGCAGTTCTTC. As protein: CASSVSLPAGEQFF. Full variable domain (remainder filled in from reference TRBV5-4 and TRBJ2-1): ETGVTQSPTHLIKTRGQQVTLRCSSQSGHNTVSWYQQALGQGPQFIFQYYREEENGRGNFPPRFSGLQFPNYSSELNVNALELDDSALYLCASSVSLPAGEQFFGPGTRLTVL.

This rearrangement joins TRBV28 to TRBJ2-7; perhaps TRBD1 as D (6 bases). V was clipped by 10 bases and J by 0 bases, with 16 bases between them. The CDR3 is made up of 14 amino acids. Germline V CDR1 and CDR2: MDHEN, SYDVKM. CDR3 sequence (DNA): TGTGCCACCCTGGGGGCAGGGAACTCCTACGAGCAGTACTTC. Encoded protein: CATLGAGNSYEQYF.

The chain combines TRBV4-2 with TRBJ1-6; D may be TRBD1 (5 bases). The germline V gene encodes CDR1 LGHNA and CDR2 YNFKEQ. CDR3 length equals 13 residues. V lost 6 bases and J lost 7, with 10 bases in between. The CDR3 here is CASREQDNSPLHF. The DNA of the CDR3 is TGTGCCAGCAGGGAACAGGACAATTCACCCCTCCACTTT.

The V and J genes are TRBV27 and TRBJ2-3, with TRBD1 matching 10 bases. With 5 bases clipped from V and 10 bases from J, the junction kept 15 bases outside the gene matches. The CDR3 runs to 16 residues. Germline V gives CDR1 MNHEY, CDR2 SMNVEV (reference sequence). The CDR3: CASSDRGPGIPWAQYF. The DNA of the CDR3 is TGTGCCAGCAGTGACAGGGGGCCGGGGATCCCCTGGGCGCAGTATTTT.

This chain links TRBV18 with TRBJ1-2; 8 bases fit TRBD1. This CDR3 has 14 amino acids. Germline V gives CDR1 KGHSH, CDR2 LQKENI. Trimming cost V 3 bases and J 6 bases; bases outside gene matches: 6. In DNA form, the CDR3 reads TGTGCCAGCTCACCGATGGACAGGGTGGATGGCTACACCTTC. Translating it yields CASSPMDRVDGYTF.

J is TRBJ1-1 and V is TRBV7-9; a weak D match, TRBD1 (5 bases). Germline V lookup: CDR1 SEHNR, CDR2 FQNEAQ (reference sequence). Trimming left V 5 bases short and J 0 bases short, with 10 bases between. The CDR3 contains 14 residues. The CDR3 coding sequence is TGTGCCAGCAGCCTACAGGTAATGAACACTGAAGCTTTCTTT. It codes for CASSLQVMNTEAFF.

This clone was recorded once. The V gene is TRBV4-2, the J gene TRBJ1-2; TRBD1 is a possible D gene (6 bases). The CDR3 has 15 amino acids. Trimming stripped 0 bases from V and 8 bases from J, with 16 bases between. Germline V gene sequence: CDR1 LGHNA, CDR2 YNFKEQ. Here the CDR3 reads CASSQEVWGQGGYTF. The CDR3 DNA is TGTGCCAGCAGCCAAGAGGTCTGGGGGCAGGGGGGCTACACCTTC.

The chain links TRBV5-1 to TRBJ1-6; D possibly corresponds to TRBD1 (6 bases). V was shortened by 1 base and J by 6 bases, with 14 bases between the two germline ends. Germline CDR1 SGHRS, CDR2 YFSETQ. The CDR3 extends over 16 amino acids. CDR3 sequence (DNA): TGCGCCAGCAGCTTGAGTACCGGACAGCTTAATTCACCCCTCCACTTT. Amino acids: CASSLSTGQLNSPLHF.

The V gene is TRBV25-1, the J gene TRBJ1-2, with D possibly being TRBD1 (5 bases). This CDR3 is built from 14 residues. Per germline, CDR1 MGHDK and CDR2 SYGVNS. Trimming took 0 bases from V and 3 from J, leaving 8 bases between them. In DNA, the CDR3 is TGTGCCAGCAGTGAATACGGGGGTCACTATGGCTACACCTTC. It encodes CASSEYGGHYGYTF.

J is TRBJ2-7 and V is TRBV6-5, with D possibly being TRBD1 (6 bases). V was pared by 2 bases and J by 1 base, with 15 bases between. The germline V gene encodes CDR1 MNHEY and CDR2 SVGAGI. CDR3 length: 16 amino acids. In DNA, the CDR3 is TGTGCCAGCAGTTACGTTACACAGGGCGCTTCCTACGAGCAGTACTTC. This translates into CASSYVTQGASYEQYF.

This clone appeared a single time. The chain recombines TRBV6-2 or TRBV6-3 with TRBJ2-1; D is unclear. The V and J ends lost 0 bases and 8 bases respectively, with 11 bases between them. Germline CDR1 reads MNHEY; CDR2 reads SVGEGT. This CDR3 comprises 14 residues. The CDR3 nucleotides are TGTGCCAGCAGTTACTCTTCTCCGTCTGATGAGCAGTTCTTC. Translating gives CASSYSSPSDEQFF.

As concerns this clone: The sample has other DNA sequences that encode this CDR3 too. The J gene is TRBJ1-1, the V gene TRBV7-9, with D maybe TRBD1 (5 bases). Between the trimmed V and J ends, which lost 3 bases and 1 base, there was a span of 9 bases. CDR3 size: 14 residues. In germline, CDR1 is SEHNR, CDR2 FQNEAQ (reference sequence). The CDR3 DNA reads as TGTGCCAGCAGCTTGGAGGGGAAGAACACTGAAGCTTTCTTT. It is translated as CASSLEGKNTEAFF. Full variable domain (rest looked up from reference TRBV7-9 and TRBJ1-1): DTGVSQNPRHKITKRGQNVTFRCDPISEHNRLYWYRQTLGQGPEFLTYFQNEAQLEKSRLLSDRFSAERPKGSFSTLEIQRTEQGDSAMYLCASSLEGKNTEAFFGQGTRLTVV.

CDR3 residues: CASSRRQGGEKLFF. DNA of the CDR3: TGTGCCAGCAGCCGGCGACAGGGCGGTGAAAAACTGTTTTTT. The chain carries TRBV3-1 (or the pseudogene TRBV3-2) and TRBJ1-4; 7 nucleotides align to TRBD1. V lost 4 bases and J lost 7; bases outside the gene matches: 6. The CDR3 runs 14 residues. CDR1 and CDR2 (germline): LGHDT, YNNKEL (reference sequence).

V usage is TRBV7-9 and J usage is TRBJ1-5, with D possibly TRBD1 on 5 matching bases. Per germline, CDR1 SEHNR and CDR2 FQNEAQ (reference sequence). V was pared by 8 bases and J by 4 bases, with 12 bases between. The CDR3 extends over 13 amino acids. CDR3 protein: CASDNRRNQPQHF. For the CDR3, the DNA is TGTGCCAGCGACAACAGGAGAAATCAGCCCCAGCATTTT.

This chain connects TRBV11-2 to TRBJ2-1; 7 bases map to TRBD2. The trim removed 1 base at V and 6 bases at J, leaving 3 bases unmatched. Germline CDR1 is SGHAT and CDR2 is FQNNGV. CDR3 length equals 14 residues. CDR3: CASSLGLAGNEQFF. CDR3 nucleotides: TGTGCCAGCAGCTTAGGACTAGCTGGCAATGAGCAGTTCTTC.

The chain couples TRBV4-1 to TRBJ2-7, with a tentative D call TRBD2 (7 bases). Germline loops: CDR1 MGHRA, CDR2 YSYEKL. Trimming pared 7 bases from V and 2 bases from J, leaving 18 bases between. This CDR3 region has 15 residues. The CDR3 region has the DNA TGCGCCAGCATGCTGAGAGGGGGGGGCCCCTACGAGCAGTACTTC. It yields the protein CASMLRGGGPYEQYF.

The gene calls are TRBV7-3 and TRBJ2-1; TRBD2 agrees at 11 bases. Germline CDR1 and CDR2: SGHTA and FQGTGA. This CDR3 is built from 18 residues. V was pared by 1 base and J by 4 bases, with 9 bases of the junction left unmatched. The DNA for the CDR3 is TGTGCCAGCAGCTTAAAGGGGACTAGCGGAATCACTTACAATGAGCAGTTCTTC. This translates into CASSLKGTSGITYNEQFF.

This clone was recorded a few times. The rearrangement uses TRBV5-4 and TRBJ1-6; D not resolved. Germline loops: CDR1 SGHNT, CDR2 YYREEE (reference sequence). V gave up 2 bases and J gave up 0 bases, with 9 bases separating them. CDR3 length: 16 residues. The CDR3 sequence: CASSFGGSSYNSPLHF. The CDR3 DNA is TGTGCCAGCAGCTTTGGCGGGAGCTCCTATAATTCACCCCTCCACTTT. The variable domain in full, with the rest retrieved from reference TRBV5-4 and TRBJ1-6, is ETGVTQSPTHLIKTRGQQVTLRCSSQSGHNTVSWYQQALGQGPQFIFQYYREEENGRGNFPPRFSGLQFPNYSSELNVNALELDDSALYLCASSFGGSSYNSPLHFGNGTRLTVT.

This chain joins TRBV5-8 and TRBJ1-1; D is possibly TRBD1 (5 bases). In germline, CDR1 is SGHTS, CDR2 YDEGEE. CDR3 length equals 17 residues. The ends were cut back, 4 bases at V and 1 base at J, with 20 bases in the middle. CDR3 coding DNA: TGTGCCAGCAGCGACGGCCCGGGGGGTGATGAGAACACTGAAGCTTTCTTT. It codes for CASSDGPGGDENTEAFF.

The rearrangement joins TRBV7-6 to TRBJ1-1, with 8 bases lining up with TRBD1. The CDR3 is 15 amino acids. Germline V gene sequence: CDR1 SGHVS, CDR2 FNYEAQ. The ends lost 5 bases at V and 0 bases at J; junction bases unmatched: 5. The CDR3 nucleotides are TGTGCCAGCAGCCGCCGGACAGGGTTGAACACTGAAGCTTTCTTT. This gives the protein CASSRRTGLNTEAFF.

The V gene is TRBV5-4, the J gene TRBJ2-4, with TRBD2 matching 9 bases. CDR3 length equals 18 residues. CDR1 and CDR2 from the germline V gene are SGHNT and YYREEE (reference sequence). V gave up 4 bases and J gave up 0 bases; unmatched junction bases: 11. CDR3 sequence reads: CASSPGGSGGGAKNIQYF. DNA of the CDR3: TGTGCCAGCAGCCCCGGTGGTAGCGGGGGTGGAGCCAAAAACATTCAGTACTTC.

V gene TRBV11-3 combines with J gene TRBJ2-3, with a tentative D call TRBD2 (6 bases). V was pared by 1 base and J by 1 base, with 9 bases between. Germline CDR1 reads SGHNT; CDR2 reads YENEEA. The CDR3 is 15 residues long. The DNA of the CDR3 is TGTGCCAGCAGCTTAGGGGGAGGAGGCACAGATACGCAGTATTTT. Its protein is CASSLGGGGTDTQYF.

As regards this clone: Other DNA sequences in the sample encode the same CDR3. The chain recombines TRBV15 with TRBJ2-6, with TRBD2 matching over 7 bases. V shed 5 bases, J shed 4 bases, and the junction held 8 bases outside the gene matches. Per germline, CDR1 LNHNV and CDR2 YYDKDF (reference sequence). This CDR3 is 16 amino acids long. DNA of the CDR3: TGTGCCACCAGCCACCTGGGGGGGAGCGGGGCCAACGTCCTGACTTTC. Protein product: CATSHLGGSGANVLTF.